The 6 T cell receptor beta chains below come from one sample, sequenced in a study of shared clonotypes between healthy human individuals. CD8 cells classed as naive were CD45RO-negative and positively selected for CCR7, excluding terminally differentiated effector memory CD45RA+ cells. Sequenced by immunoSEQ multiplex PCR; TCRdb stores in-frame clones only, minus some. The table includes about 2.2 million clones, 85% to 95% detected once. The source material was naive CD8+ T cells from PBMCs. The receptors shown here come from a young man in good health. Some clones in this sample may be carry-over from other donors' samples.

The V and J genes are TRBV19 and TRBJ1-2; weak D call: TRBD1 (6 bases). The CDR3 loop spans 14 amino acids. V dropped 6 bases and J dropped 4 bases, with 15 bases sitting between them. In germline, CDR1 is LNHDA, CDR2 SQIVND (reference sequence). Here the CDR3 DNA reads TGTGCCAGTAGCGACCGGGGGGGCGGCTATGGCTACACCTTC. It codes for CASSDRGGGYGYTF.

This sequence joins TRBV5-6 and TRBJ1-3; D is undetermined. V was trimmed by 5 bases and J by 7 bases, leaving 13 bases between them. CDR1 and CDR2 from the germline V gene are SGHDT and YYEEEE. The CDR3 contains 13 residues. For the CDR3, the DNA is TGTGCCAGCAGGCCTGACGTAGCTAACACCATATATTTT. This codes for CASRPDVANTIYF.

The chain recombines TRBV27 with TRBJ2-7; TRBD1 matches at 8 bases. The CDR3 length is 16 residues. J gave up 0 bases and V 3 bases, and 7 bases lay outside the gene matches. Germline loops: CDR1 MNHEY, CDR2 SMNVEV (reference sequence). This CDR3 is CASSFAGQGSSYEQYF. Here the CDR3 DNA reads TGTGCCAGCAGTTTCGCCGGACAGGGTAGCTCCTACGAGCAGTACTTC.

This chain uses TRBV4-1 with TRBJ1-3; maybe TRBD1 (5 bases). The germline V gene has CDR1 MGHRA and CDR2 YSYEKL. The CDR3 totals 15 residues. Deletions cut 5 bases from V and 4 bases from J, with 15 bases between. CDR3 amino acids: CASSFDTGGGNTIYF. In nucleotides, the CDR3 is TGCGCCAGCAGCTTCGACACAGGCGGGGGAAACACCATATATTTT.

The sample holds one count of this clone. V usage is TRBV13 and J usage is TRBJ2-7; 9 nucleotides align to TRBD2. Germline CDR1 and CDR2: PRHDT and FYEKMQ (reference sequence). The CDR3 covers 14 residues. The V and J ends lost 9 bases and 3 bases, in that order; junction bases with no gene match: 9. CDR3 region: CASTGGLANYEQYF. In nucleotides, the CDR3 is TGTGCCAGTACGGGGGGACTAGCTAACTACGAGCAGTACTTC.

The CDR3 spells CATSRGRVESLSGDTQYF. In DNA, the CDR3 is TGTGCCACCAGCAGAGGTCGAGTAGAAAGTCTGTCAGGGGATACGCAGTATTTT. The V call is TRBV15, the J call TRBJ2-3; a weak D match, TRBD1 (5 bases). The V and J ends lost 1 base and 6 bases respectively, with 23 bases between them. The CDR3 is 18 amino acids. Looked up from germline, CDR1 is LNHNV and CDR2 is YYDKDF (reference sequence).